The sequence of this T cell receptor beta chain was determined in a study of shared clonotypes between healthy human individuals. This clone has a handful of counts. Its cognate antigen is unknown. Deep-level assay runs were performed. For unsorted PBMC, 250 to 350 ng DNA per replicate equaled roughly 31,000 T cell genomes. Unsorted PBMC DNA was sequenced on ten immunoSEQ deep assay plates. Libraries were prepared by immunoSEQ multiplex PCR; TCRdb keeps only in-frame clonotypes and omits some of them. Here the sample spans 400,000 to 500,000 clones, about 82% being singletons. This CDR3 has 13 residues. The V end lost 2 bases, the J end lost 5 bases, and 10 bases lay between the germline ends. From germline, CDR1 is SGHRS and CDR2 YFSETQ. General study findings and limits: Sampling involved blood alone; tissue repertoires likely differ.

The source of this sequence is a middle-aged woman in good health. Some clones in this sample may be carry-over from other donors' samples. The J gene is TRBJ2-5, the V gene TRBV5-1; D is uncertain. Sequenced material: PBMCs. For the CDR3, the DNA is TGCGCCAGCAGCTTCGACCTGGGGGAGACCCAGTACTTC. Amino acid sequence: CASSFDLGETQYF.